This entry lists 25 T cell receptor beta chains sequenced from one sample in a study of identical twins. One entry per CDR3 protein, called by TCRdb with MiXCR from the 5' RACE reads. The sample contains some 630,000 distinct CDR3 sequences, less than 9% of which appear only once. The same data also contributed to another study, on yellow fever vaccine responses in identical twins.

Sequencing used PBMCs. The receptors were sampled from a woman younger than 35 in good health.

This clonotype came up a few times. The rearrangement uses TRBV5-1 and TRBJ2-2; D is unclear. Between the trimmed V and J ends, which lost 7 bases and 2 bases, there was a span of 6 bases. The CDR3 has 12 residues. Germline CDR1 reads SGHRS; CDR2 reads YFSETQ. In DNA, the CDR3 is TGCGCCAGCCCCGGCAACACCGGGGAGCTGTTTTTT. This codes for CASPGNTGELFF.

V gene TRBV2 combines with J gene TRBJ1-4; D unclear. Germline CDR1 reads SNHLY; CDR2 reads FYNNEI. The CDR3 has 18 amino acids. The V gene lost 6 bases and the J gene lost 0 bases, with 20 bases spanning the gap. In DNA, the CDR3 is TGTGCCAGCAGCCACAGCCCTCCCACAGCTTCAACTAATGAAAAACTGTTTTTT. It encodes CASSHSPPTASTNEKLFF.

This clonotype was recorded at least ten times. This chain uses TRBV2 with TRBJ2-5, with 12 positions matching TRBD2. CDR3 length: 15 amino acids. With 6 bases clipped from V and 3 bases from J, the junction kept 5 bases outside the gene matches. Germline lookup yields CDR1 SNHLY and CDR2 FYNNEI. The CDR3 region is CASSVLAGGKETQYF. CDR3 nucleotide sequence: TGTGCCAGCAGCGTACTAGCGGGAGGAAAAGAGACCCAGTACTTC.

The table lists this clonotype with many counts. The CDR3 region has the DNA TGTGCCAGCAGTGGACAGCGGAGGGAGACCCAGTACTTC. Residues: CASSGQRRETQYF. V is TRBV6-6 and J is TRBJ2-5, with D possibly matching TRBD1 (6 bases). The CDR3 runs to 13 residues. Germline-derived CDR1 and CDR2 are MNHNY and SVGAGI (reference sequence). Between the trimmed V and J ends, which lost 5 bases and 5 bases, there was a span of 12 bases.

V is TRBV7-9 and J is TRBJ2-2; D may be TRBD1 or TRBD2 (5 bases each). The CDR3 spans 14 residues. Germline V gene lookup returns CDR1 SEHNR and CDR2 FQNEAQ (reference sequence). The V gene lost 5 bases and the J gene lost 7 bases, with 14 bases spanning the gap. In DNA, the CDR3 is TGTGCCAGCAGCCCGGACAATGGGGGCGGGGAGCTGTTTTTT. It codes for CASSPDNGGGELFF.

This clonotype was observed a handful of times. CDR3 sequence reads: CASSEAVRGENQPQHF. DNA of the CDR3: TGTGCCAGCAGTGAGGCGGTCAGGGGAGAAAATCAGCCCCAGCATTTT. The chain is built from TRBV6-1 and TRBJ1-5; a weak D match, TRBD1 (6 bases). Germline V CDR1 and CDR2: MNHNS, SASEGT. V was pared by 3 bases and J by 4 bases, with 16 bases between. The CDR3 runs 16 residues.

The gene calls are TRBV20-1 and TRBJ2-2, with 9 bases aligning to TRBD2. Germline V gene data show CDR1 as DFQATT and CDR2 as SNEGSKA (reference sequence). V lost 0 bases, J lost 7 bases, and 12 bases stayed unmatched. The CDR3 totals 17 residues. CDR3 DNA sequence: TGCAGTGCTAGAGATCGATTGCGGGAGGGCCTTGGCGGGGAGCTGTTTTTT. Its protein product is CSARDRLREGLGGELFF.

This clonotype was counted ten times or more. The chain couples TRBV5-1 to TRBJ2-2; tentatively, D is TRBD1 (5 bases). The CDR3 consists of 13 residues. Trimming pared 3 bases from V and 4 bases from J, leaving 7 bases between. Germline V CDR1 and CDR2: SGHRS, YFSETQ. Here the CDR3 DNA reads TGCGCCAGCAGCTCCCAGGGCACCGGGGAGCTGTTTTTT. Translated, it gives CASSSQGTGELFF.

This clonotype was seen at least ten times. V usage is TRBV2 and J usage is TRBJ2-7; D not resolved. Germline V gives CDR1 SNHLY, CDR2 FYNNEI. This CDR3 has 13 amino acids. V dropped 7 bases and J dropped 0 bases, with 10 bases sitting between them. DNA of the CDR3: TGTGCCAGCAAACAGAGGCCCTCCTACGAGCAGTACGTC. This sequence encodes CASKQRPSYEQYV.

This clonotype was detected many times. The rearrangement uses TRBV7-9 and TRBJ2-7; no clear D. Trimming shortened V by 4 bases and J by 6 bases, and 13 bases separated the two germline ends. The germline gives CDR1 SEHNR, CDR2 FQNEAQ (reference sequence). The CDR3 is 13 amino acids. The DNA for the CDR3 is TGTGCCAGCAGCTATACGGGTTCCCGCGAGCAGTACGTC. As protein: CASSYTGSREQYV.

The chain is built from TRBV11-2 and TRBJ2-7; weak D call: TRBD1 (6 bases). Germline-derived CDR1 and CDR2 are SGHAT and FQNNGV. V was clipped by 2 bases and J by 1 base, with 9 bases between them. The CDR3 contains 14 residues. Here the CDR3 DNA reads TGTGCCAGCAGCTTATCGGACAGATCCTACGAGCAGTACTTC. Residues: CASSLSDRSYEQYF.

Ten or more counts support this clonotype. V is TRBV4-2 and J is TRBJ1-1, with 8 bases aligning to TRBD1. J lost 1 base, V lost 7 bases, and 5 bases had no gene match. Germline V CDR1 and CDR2: LGHNA, YNFKEQ. The CDR3 has 14 amino acids. The CDR3 nucleotides are TGTGCCAGCATACGGACAGGGACGAACACTGAAGCTTTCTTT. Its translation: CASIRTGTNTEAFF.

This clonotype was counted between two and nine times. This chain connects TRBV7-9 to TRBJ2-7; TRBD2 matches 9 bases. V was pared by 4 bases and J by 2 bases, with 3 bases of the junction left unmatched. Germline CDR1 and CDR2: SEHNR and FQNEAQ (reference sequence). This CDR3 spans 14 amino acids. CDR3 nucleotide sequence: TGTGCCAGCAGCTCTAGCGGGATGACCTACGAGCAGTACTTC. The encoded protein is CASSSSGMTYEQYF.

The chain joins TRBV27 to TRBJ2-7, with D tentatively TRBD1 or TRBD2 (5 bases each). The V end was cut by 6 bases, the J end by 2 bases, with 20 bases between. The CDR3 runs 16 residues. Germline-derived CDR1 and CDR2 are MNHEY and SMNVEV (reference sequence). CDR3 sequence reads: CASRRKPGPQTYEQYF. The CDR3 DNA is TGTGCCAGCAGACGCAAACCGGGACCCCAAACCTACGAGCAGTACTTC.

This clonotype was detected a few times. This chain links TRBV10-1 with TRBJ2-7, with 10 positions matching TRBD2. V trimming: 4 bases; J trimming: 5 bases; junction bases outside the gene matches: 2. From germline, CDR1 is WNHNN and CDR2 SYGVQD (reference sequence). The CDR3 runs 13 residues. CDR3 loop: CASSASGRNEQYF. CDR3 nucleotide sequence: TGCGCCAGCAGTGCTAGCGGGAGAAACGAGCAGTACTTC.

This clonotype was observed at least ten times. This chain links TRBV29-1 with TRBJ1-4, with 8 bases matching TRBD1. V shed 7 bases, J shed 3 bases, and the junction held 10 bases outside the gene matches. CDR1 and CDR2 from the germline V gene are SQVTM and ANQGSEA. This CDR3 is 15 amino acids long. The CDR3 region has the DNA TGCAGCGCCACGGGATCAGGGGGCGCTAATGAAAAACTGTTTTTT. This gives the protein CSATGSGGANEKLFF. Full variable domain (rest looked up from reference TRBV29-1 and TRBJ1-4): SAVISQKPSRDICQRGTSLTIQCQVDSQVTMMFWYRQQPGQSLTLIATANQGSEATYESGFVIDKFPISRPNLTFSTLTVSNMSPEDSSIYLCSATGSGGANEKLFFGSGTQLSVL.

This clonotype occurred a few times. The chain joins TRBV27 to TRBJ1-2, with D possibly being TRBD1 (5 bases). Germline V gene data show CDR1 as MNHEY and CDR2 as SMNVEV (reference sequence). The V gene lost 5 bases and the J gene lost 11 bases, with 15 bases spanning the gap. This CDR3 has 12 amino acids. Here the CDR3 DNA reads TGTGCCAGCAGTCCCGGGGCAGGGCGATACACCTTC. Translated, it gives CASSPGAGRYTF.

This clonotype was seen repeatedly, ten times or more. The V gene is TRBV11-2, the J gene TRBJ2-1, with TRBD2 matching 7 bases. The V segment lost 7 bases and the J segment 3 bases; nucleotides outside the gene matches: 15. From germline, CDR1 is SGHAT and CDR2 FQNNGV. This CDR3 spans 17 amino acids. The CDR3 loop is CASITTKRGSFYNEQFF. DNA of the CDR3: TGTGCCAGCATCACAACTAAGCGGGGCAGTTTCTACAATGAGCAGTTCTTC.

The genes are TRBV14 and TRBJ1-1; no reliable D call. V was shortened by 2 bases and J by 5 bases, with 15 bases between the two germline ends. The CDR3 has 15 amino acids. Germline assignment: CDR1 SGHDN and CDR2 FVKESK. The CDR3 region has the DNA TGTGCCAGCAGCCAACCGGACGTCCCGGAAACTGAAGCTTTCTTT. Encoded protein: CASSQPDVPETEAFF.

The chain links TRBV5-2 to TRBJ2-5; the D call TRBD1 from the table was never checked on the DNA. TRBV5-2 is a pseudogene locus. CDR3 length: 15 amino acids. CDR3 in amino acids: CASGPGQGRGETQYF. The CDR3 coding sequence is TGTGCCAGCGGCCCCGGACAGGGAAGGGGTGAGACCCAGTACTTC.

This clonotype was recorded many times. The chain uses TRBV20-1 and TRBJ2-1; no firm D call. V lost 3 bases and J 3 bases, leaving 15 bases between the germline ends. CDR1 and CDR2 (germline): DFQATT, SNEGSKA (reference sequence). This CDR3 has 15 amino acids. The CDR3 nucleotides are TGCAGTGCTAGTTACATACTAAGGGACTACAATGAGCAGTTCTTC. Amino acid sequence: CSASYILRDYNEQFF.

This clonotype has ten or more counts. The J gene is TRBJ2-3, the V gene TRBV12-3 or TRBV12-4; TRBD2 aligns across 13 bases. The CDR3 extends over 16 amino acids. V was pared by 8 bases and J by 2 bases, with 7 bases of the junction left unmatched. DNA for the CDR3: TGTGCCAGCCGTCCGGGACTAGCGGGGAACACAGATACGCAGTATTTT. It translates to CASRPGLAGNTDTQYF.

This chain connects TRBV12-3 or TRBV12-4 to TRBJ2-4; D is uncertain. The V end was cut by 4 bases, the J end by 0 bases, with 13 bases between. The CDR3 is made up of 16 amino acids. In DNA form, the CDR3 reads TGTGCCAGCAGTTGGCTCGGGTCCCTAGCCAAAAACATTCAGTACTTC. It translates to CASSWLGSLAKNIQYF.

This clonotype was found many times. The chain links TRBV6-4 to TRBJ2-2; tentative D call: TRBD2 (5 bases). This CDR3 region has 13 residues. Trimming removed 6 bases at V and 5 bases at J, with 10 bases between. Germline CDR1 MRHNA, CDR2 SNTAGT. CDR3 nucleotide sequence: TGTGCCAGCAGCCGGGAAGGGACCGGGGAGCTGTTTTTT. Protein sequence: CASSREGTGELFF.

CDR3 amino acids: CASSESPAGGPIEQFF. The CDR3 DNA follows: TGCGCCAGCAGTGAGTCCCCAGCGGGAGGGCCCATTGAGCAGTTCTTC. The chain uses TRBV10-1 and TRBJ2-1; 10 bases are a match to TRBD2. The CDR3 consists of 16 residues. Germline CDR1 is WNHNN and CDR2 is SYGVQD (reference sequence). J lost 9 bases, V lost 0 bases, and 8 bases had no gene match.